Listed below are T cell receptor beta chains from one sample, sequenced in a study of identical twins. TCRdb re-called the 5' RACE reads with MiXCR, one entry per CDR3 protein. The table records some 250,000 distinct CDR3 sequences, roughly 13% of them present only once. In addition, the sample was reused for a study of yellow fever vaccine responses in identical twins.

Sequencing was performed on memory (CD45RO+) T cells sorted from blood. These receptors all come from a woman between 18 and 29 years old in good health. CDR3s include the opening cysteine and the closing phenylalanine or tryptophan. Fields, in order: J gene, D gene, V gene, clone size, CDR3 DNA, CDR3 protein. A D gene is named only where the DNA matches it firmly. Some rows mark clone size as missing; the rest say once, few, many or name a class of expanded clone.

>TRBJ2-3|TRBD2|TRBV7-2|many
TGTGCCAGCAGCTTTGGGGGAGGGCGCCAGTATTTT
CASSFGGGRQYF
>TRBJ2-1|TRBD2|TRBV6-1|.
TGTGCCAGCAGTACGAATCTTGGGTCTAGCGGGGACAATGAGCAGTTCTTC
CASSTNLGSSGDNEQFF
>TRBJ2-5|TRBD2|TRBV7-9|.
TGTGCCAGCAGCTTTAGCGGGATCGTAGAGACCCAGTACTTC
CASSFSGIVETQYF
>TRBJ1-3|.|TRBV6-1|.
TGTGCCAGCAGGAAGATACAGGGTTATGGAAACACCATATATTTT
CASRKIQGYGNTIYF
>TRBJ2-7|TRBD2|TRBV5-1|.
TGCGCCAGCAGCGAAGGACTAGCTGTCTACGAGCAGTACTTC
CASSEGLAVYEQYF
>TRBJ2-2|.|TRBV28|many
TGTGCCAGCAGTTTACAGACCGGGGAGCTGTTTTTT
CASSLQTGELFF
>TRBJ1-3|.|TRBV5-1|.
TGCGCCAGCAGCTTGGAACCCCGGCGGTCAGGAAACACCATATATTTT
CASSLEPRRSGNTIYF
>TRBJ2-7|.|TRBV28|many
TGTGCCAGCAGTTTGGGCAGCAAGAGCTCCTACGAGCAGTACTTC
CASSLGSKSSYEQYF
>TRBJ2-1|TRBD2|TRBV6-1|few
TGTGCCAGCAGTAATCTAGCGGGGGTCGGCAATGAGCAGTTCTTC
CASSNLAGVGNEQFF
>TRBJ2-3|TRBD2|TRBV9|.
TGTGCCAGCAGCGTAGGGACTAGCGGGAAGGATACGCAGTATTTT
CASSVGTSGKDTQYF
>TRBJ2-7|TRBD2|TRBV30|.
TGTGCCTGTACCACTACGACTAGCGGGTACGAGCAGTACTTC
CACTTTTSGYEQYF
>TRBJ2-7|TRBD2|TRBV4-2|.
TGTGCCAGCAGCCAAGATGCAGCGGGAGGCGGATACGAGCAGTACTTC
CASSQDAAGGGYEQYF
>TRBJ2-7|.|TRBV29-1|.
TGCAGCGCCCTCCACTATGACGAGCAGTACTTC
CSALHYDEQYF
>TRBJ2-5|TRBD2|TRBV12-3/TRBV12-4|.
TGTGCCAGCAGTTTGGGCTCGTCTAGCGGGAAAGAGACCCAGTACTTC
CASSLGSSSGKETQYF
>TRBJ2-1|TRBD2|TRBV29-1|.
TGCAGCGTCTGGACTAGCGGAGTTTACAATGAGCGGTTCTTC
CSVWTSGVYNERFF
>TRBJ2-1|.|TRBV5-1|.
TGCGCCAGCAGCACTACCGCGGTGGGTACTTACAATGAGCAGTTCTTC
CASSTTAVGTYNEQFF